Here is one TCR beta chain with its context. The trim removed 6 bases at V and 2 bases at J, leaving 15 bases unmatched. Germline loops: CDR1 KGHSH, CDR2 LQKENI. CDR3 length: 17 residues. This sample was included in a study of T cell changes during pregnancy in multiple sclerosis. The repertoire was sequenced with immunoSEQ multiplex PCR; TCRdb's copy has only in-frame clones and lacks some. The repertoire holds some 48,000 clones, with around 90% as singletons. The rearrangement links TRBV18 to TRBJ1-2; 7 bases are shared with TRBD1. The sample consisted of CD4+ T cells from peripheral blood mononuclear cells, taken after pregnancy. This clonotype was obtained from a female donor in good health, enrolled as a control in a pregnancy study. The CDR3 spells CASSHIPQGRRNYGYTF. The CDR3 DNA reads as TGTGCCAGCTCCCACATCCCACAGGGGAGGAGGAACTATGGCTACACCTTC.